This entry describes one T cell receptor beta chain. Its cognate antigen is unknown. This sample was taken from a study of T cells in localized non-small cell lung cancer. Produced via immunoSEQ multiplex PCR; TCRdb's table is partial and in-frame only. The profile shows roughly 35,000 clones, 93% of them singletons. Findings and limits, study-wide: Measurement of T cell clonality placed uninvolved adjacent lung highest, above the level in tumor. Tumor samples were not multi-region, leaving intratumor heterogeneity unexcluded.

The CDR3 length is 12 residues. Deletions cut 6 bases from V and 6 bases from J, with 11 bases between. Germline assignment: CDR1 MDHEN and CDR2 SYDVKM. The chain recombines TRBV28 with TRBJ1-2, with D possibly TRBD1 on 6 matching bases. This receptor was obtained from a female donor over 55 with stage I lung adenocarcinoma. Sequences were derived from peripheral blood, sampled before any cancer treatment. The CDR3 protein is CASSQGTHGYTF. For the CDR3, the DNA is TGTGCCAGCAGCCAGGGGACACATGGCTACACCTTC.